Here is one T cell receptor (beta chain) with its context. Its target is unknown. Other DNA sequences in the same sample also yield this CDR3. The protocol was immunoSEQ multiplex PCR, while the TCRdb copy is restricted to in-frame clones and leaves out a portion. The sample lists some 2.4 million clones, approximately 94% occurring once. The sample originates from a study of shared clonotypes between healthy human individuals. Study results and limitations: The naive CD4 repertoires of a few donors were compared, and approximately 5.3% of clonotypes were shared. Sampling covered blood only; tissue repertoires likely differ.

Material for sequencing was naive CD4+ T cells from PBMCs. Stated subset: CD45RA+ positively selected. This clonotype was sampled from a man between 18 and 35 years old in good health. Some clones in this sample may be carry-over from other donors' samples.

The CDR3 DNA reads as TGTGCCAGCAGCTTAGCCGGGGTATCCTACAATGAGCAGTTCTTC. This gives the protein CASSLAGVSYNEQFF. This sequence joins TRBV7-2 and TRBJ2-1, with D possibly being TRBD2 (5 bases). The V gene lost 0 bases and the J gene lost 1 base, with 7 bases spanning the gap. Germline V gene lookup returns CDR1 SGHTA and CDR2 FQGNSA. The CDR3 has 15 residues. The full variable domain, in which reference TRBV7-2 and TRBJ2-1 provide the parts outside the CDR3, is GAGVSQSPSNKVTEKGKDVELRCDPISGHTALYWYRQSLGQGLEFLIYFQGNSAPDKSGLPSDRFSAERTGGSVSTLTIQRTQQEDSAVYLCASSLAGVSYNEQFFGPGTRLTVL.